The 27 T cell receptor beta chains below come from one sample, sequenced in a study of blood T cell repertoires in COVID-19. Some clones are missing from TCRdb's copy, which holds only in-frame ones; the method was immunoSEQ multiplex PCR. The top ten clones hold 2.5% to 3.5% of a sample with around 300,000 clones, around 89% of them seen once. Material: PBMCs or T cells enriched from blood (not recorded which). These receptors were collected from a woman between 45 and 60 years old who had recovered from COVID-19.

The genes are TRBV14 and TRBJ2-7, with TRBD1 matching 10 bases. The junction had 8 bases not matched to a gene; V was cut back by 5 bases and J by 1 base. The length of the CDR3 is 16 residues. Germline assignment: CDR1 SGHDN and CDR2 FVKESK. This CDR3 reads CASSFRTGGASYEQYF. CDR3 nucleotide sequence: TGTGCCAGCAGCTTTCGGACAGGGGGGGCATCCTACGAGCAGTACTTC.

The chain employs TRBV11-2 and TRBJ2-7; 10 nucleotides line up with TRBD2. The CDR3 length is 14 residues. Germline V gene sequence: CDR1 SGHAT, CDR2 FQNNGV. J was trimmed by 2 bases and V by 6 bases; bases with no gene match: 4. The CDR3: CASRWTSGTYEQYF. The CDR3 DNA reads TGTGCCAGCAGATGGACTAGCGGAACCTACGAGCAGTACTTC.

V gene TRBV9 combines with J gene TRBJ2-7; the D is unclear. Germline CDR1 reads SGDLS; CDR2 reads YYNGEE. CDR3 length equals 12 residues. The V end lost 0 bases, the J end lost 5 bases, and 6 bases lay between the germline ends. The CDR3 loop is CASSVGEDEQYF. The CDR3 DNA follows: TGTGCCAGCAGCGTAGGAGAAGACGAGCAGTACTTC.

The CDR3 is CASSVRGYGNTIYF. The CDR3 DNA sequence: TGTGCCAGCAGCGTACGAGGGTATGGAAACACCATATATTTT. This chain joins TRBV5-8 and TRBJ1-3, with unresolved D. CDR1 is SGHTS, CDR2 YDEGEE, per germline. The V gene lost 4 bases and the J gene lost 3 bases, with 11 bases spanning the gap. This CDR3 has 14 amino acids.

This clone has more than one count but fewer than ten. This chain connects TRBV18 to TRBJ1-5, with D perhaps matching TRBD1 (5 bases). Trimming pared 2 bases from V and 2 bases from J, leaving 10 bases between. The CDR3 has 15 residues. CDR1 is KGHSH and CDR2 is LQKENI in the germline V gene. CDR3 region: CASSPSRDGNQPQHF. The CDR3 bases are TGTGCCAGCTCACCAAGCAGGGATGGCAATCAGCCCCAGCATTTT.

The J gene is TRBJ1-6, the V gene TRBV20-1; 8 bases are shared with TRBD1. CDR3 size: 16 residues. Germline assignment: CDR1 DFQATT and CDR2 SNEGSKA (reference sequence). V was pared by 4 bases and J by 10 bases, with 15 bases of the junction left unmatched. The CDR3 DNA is TGCAGTGCTAATGACAGGGGAAAGCGGGGGTGGTCACCCCTCCACTTT. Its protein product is CSANDRGKRGWSPLHF.

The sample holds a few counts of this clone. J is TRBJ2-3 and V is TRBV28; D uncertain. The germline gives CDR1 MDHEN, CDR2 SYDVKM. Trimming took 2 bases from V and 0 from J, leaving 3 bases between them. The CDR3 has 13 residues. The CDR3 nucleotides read TGTGCCAGCAGTTTACCTAGCACAGATACGCAGTATTTT. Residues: CASSLPSTDTQYF.

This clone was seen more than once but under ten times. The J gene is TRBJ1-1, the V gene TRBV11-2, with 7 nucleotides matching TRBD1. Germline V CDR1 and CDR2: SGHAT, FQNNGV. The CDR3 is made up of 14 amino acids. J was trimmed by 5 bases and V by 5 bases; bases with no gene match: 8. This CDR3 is CASSPPDRETEAFF. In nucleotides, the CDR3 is TGTGCCAGCAGCCCCCCCGACAGGGAAACTGAAGCTTTCTTT. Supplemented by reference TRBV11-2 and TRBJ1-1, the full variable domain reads EAGVAQSPRYKIIEKRQSVAFWCNPISGHATLYWYQQILGQGPKLLIQFQNNGVVDDSQLPKDRFSAERLKGVDSTLKIQPAKLEDSAVYLCASSPPDRETEAFFGQGTRLTVV.

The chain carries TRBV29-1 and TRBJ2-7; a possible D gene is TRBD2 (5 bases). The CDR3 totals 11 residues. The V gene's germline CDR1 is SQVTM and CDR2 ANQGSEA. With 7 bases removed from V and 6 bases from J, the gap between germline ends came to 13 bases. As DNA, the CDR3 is TGCAGCGCCGGAAGCGAGGGCGAGCAGTACTTC. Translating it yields CSAGSEGEQYF.

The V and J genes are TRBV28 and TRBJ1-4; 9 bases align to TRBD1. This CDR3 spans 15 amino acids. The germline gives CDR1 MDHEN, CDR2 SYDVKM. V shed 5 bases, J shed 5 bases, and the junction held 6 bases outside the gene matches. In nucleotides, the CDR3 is TGTGCCAGCAGTGGGGTGGGACAGGGAAATGAAAAACTGTTTTTT. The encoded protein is CASSGVGQGNEKLFF.

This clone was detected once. CDR3 in DNA: TGTGCCAGCAGTTACGGCACCATGAACACTGAAGCTTTCTTT. Translating it yields CASSYGTMNTEAFF. The chain has TRBV6-5 and TRBJ1-1; no definite D call. The CDR3 contains 14 residues. The V gene's germline CDR1 is MNHEY and CDR2 SVGAGI. V lost 2 bases to trimming and J lost 0 bases, with 7 bases between them.

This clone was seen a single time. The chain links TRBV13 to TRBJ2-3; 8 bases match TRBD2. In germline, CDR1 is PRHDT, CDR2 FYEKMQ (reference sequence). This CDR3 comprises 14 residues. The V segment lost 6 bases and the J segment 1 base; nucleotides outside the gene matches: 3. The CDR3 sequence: CASRLTSGTDTQYF. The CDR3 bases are TGTGCCAGCAGGTTGACTAGCGGCACAGATACGCAGTATTTT.

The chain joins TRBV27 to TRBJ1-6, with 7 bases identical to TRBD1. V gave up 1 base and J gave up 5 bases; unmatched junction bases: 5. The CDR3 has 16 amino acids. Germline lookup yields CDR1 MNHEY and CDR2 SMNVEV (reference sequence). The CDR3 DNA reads TGTGCCAGCAGTTTATTTGGGGACAGCAATAATTCACCCCTCCACTTT. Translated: CASSLFGDSNNSPLHF.

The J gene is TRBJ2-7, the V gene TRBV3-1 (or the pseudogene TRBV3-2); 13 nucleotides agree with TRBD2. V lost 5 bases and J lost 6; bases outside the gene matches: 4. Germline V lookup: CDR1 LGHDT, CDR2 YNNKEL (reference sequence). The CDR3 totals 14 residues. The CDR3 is CASSGRTSGSEQYF. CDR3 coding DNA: TGTGCCAGCAGCGGCCGGACTAGCGGGAGCGAGCAGTACTTC.

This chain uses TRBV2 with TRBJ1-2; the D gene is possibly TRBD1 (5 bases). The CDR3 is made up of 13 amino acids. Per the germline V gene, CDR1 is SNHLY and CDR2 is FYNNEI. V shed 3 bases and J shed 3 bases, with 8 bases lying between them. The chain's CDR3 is CASSEDTDYGYTF. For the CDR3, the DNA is TGTGCCAGCAGTGAGGACACAGACTATGGCTACACCTTC.

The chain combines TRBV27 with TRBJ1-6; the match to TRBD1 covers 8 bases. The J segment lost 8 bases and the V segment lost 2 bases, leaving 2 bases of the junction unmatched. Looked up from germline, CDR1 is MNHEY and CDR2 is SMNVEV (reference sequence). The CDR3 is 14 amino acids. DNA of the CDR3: TGTGCCAGCAGTTTAGACAGGGGAGATTCACCCCTCCACTTT. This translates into CASSLDRGDSPLHF.

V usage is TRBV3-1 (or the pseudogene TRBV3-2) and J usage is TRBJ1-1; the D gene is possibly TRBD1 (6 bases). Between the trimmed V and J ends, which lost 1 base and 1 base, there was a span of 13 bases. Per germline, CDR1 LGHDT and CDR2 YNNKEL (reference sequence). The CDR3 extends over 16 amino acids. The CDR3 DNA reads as TGTGCCAGCAGCCAAGGAGGGGGGGGCGGGAACACTGAAGCTTTCTTT. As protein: CASSQGGGGGNTEAFF.

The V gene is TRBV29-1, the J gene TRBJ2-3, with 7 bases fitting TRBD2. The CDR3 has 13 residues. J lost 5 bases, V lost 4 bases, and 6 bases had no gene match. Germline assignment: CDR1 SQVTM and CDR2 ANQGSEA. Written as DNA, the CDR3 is TGCAGCGTTGTCCGCGGGAGTGTAGATACGCAGTATTTT. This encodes CSVVRGSVDTQYF.

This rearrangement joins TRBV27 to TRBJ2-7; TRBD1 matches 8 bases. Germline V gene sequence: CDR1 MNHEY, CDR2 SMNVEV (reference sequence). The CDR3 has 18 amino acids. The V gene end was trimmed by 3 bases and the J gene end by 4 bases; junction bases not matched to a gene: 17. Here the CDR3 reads CASSLRSPQGAGWYEQYF. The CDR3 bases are TGTGCCAGCAGTTTGCGTTCCCCCCAGGGGGCTGGGTGGTACGAGCAGTACTTC.

The CDR3 reads CASSLGGQQYNEQFF. The CDR3 DNA follows: TGCGCCAGCAGCTTGGGAGGGCAACAATACAATGAGCAGTTCTTC. The gene calls are TRBV5-1 and TRBJ2-1, with D possibly being TRBD2 (5 bases). The germline CDR1 and CDR2 sequences are SGHRS and YFSETQ. The CDR3 totals 15 residues. The ends were cut back, 0 bases at V and 4 bases at J, with 11 bases in the middle. Full variable domain (outside the CDR3, taken from reference TRBV5-1 and TRBJ2-1): KAGVTQTPRYLIKTRGQQVTLSCSPISGHRSVSWYQQTPGQGLQFLFEYFSETQRNKGNFPGRFSGRQFSNSRSEMNVSTLELGDSALYLCASSLGGQQYNEQFFGPGTRLTVL.

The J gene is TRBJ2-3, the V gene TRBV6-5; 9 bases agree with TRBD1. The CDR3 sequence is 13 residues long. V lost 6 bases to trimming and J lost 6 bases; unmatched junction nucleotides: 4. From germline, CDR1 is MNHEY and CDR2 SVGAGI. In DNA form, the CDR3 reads TGTGCCAGCAGAGGACAGGGGTGGGATACGCAGTATTTT. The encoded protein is CASRGQGWDTQYF.

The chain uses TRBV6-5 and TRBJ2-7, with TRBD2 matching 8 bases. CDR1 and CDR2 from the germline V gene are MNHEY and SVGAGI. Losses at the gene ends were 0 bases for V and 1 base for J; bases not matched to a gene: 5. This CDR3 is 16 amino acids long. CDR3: CASSYSSGRGSYEQYF. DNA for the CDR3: TGTGCCAGCAGTTACTCGTCCGGGAGGGGATCCTACGAGCAGTACTTC.

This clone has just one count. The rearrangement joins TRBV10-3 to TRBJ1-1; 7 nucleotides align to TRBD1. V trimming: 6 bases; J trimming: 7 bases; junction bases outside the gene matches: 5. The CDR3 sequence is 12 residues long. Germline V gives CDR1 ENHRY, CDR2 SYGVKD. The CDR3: CAIRAGTDEAFF. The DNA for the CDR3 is TGTGCCATCAGGGCGGGGACAGATGAAGCTTTCTTT.

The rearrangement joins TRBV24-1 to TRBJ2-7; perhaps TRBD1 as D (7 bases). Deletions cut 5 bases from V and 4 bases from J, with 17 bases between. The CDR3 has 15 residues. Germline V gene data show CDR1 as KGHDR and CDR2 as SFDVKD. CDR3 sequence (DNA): TGTGCCACCAGTGGGTCCGGGACAGCGGGTTACGAGCAGTACTTC. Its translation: CATSGSGTAGYEQYF.

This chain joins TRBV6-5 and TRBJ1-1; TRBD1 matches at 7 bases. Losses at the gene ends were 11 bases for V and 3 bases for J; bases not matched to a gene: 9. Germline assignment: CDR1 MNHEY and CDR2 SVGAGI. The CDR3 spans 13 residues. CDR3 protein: CAGEGGADTEAFF. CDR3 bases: TGTGCCGGCGAAGGGGGCGCGGACACTGAAGCTTTCTTT.

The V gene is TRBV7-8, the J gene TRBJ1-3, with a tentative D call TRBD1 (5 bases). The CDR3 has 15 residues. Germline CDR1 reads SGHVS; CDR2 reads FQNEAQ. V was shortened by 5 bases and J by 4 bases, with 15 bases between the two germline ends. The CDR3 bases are TGTGCCAGCAGCCCTACGGCAGGGTACGGAAACACCATATATTTT. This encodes CASSPTAGYGNTIYF.

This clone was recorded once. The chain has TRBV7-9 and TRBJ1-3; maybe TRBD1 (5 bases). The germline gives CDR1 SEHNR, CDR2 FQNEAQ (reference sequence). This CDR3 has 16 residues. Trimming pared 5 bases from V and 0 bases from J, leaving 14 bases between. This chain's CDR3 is CASSLLFDSSGNTIYF. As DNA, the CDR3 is TGTGCCAGCAGCCTCCTCTTTGACAGCTCTGGAAACACCATATATTTT.